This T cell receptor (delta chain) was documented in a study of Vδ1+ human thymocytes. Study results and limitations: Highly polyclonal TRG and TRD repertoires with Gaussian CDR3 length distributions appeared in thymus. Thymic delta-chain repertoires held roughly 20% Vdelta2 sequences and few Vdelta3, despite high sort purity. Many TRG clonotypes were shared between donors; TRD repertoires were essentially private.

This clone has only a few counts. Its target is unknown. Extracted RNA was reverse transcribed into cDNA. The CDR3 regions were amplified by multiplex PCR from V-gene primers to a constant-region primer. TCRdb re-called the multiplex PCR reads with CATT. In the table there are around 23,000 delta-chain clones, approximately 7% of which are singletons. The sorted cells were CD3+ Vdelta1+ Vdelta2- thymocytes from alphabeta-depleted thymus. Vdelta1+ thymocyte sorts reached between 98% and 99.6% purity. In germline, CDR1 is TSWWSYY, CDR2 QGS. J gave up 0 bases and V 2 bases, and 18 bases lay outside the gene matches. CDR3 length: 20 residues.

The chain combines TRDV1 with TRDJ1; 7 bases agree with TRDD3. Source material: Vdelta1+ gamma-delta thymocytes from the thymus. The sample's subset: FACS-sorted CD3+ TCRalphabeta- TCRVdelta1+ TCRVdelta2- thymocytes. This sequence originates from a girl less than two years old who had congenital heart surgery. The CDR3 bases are TGTGCTCTTGGGGAAGGGTCGCGTGGAACCCCCGGGGGATACACCGATAAACTCATCTTT. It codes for CALGEGSRGTPGGYTDKLIF.